This entry concerns a single T cell receptor (beta chain). Its antigen remains unknown. The source of the sample is a study of OX40 agonist ivuxolimab in advanced cancers. General study results and limits: The antigens recognized by the expanded peripheral T cells, that is their antigen specificity, were not determined. Among the least clonally expanded were partial responders at 0.1-3.0 mg/kg.

People who had autoimmune disease history or systemic immunosuppression were excluded. Trimming took off 4 bases at V and 3 bases at J, with 10 bases between the two ends. The germline gives CDR1 SGHNT, CDR2 YENEEA. The CDR3 has 14 amino acids. The assay was immunoSEQ multiplex PCR, and TCRdb's table has in-frame clones only and misses some. This sample has tens of thousands of clones, with 70% to 90% found just once. The receptor was isolated from an adult with an advanced solid tumor such as melanoma, head and neck, liver or kidney cancer. The specimen was CD4+ or CD8+ T cells sorted from blood, collected in a trial of the OX40 agonist ivuxolimab. The chain uses TRBV11-3 and TRBJ2-1; D is possibly TRBD1 (5 bases). In DNA form, the CDR3 reads TGTGCCAGCAGCTCGGCAGGGATCTACAATGAGCAGTTCTTC. Translation: CASSSAGIYNEQFF.